This note documents a single T cell receptor beta chain sequence. The CDR3 has 15 residues. CDR1 is MNHEY and CDR2 is SVGAGI in the germline V gene. The V gene lost 7 bases and the J gene lost 2 bases, with 15 bases spanning the gap. TCRdb keeps only in-frame clones here, not all; method: immunoSEQ multiplex PCR. The sample lists about 31,000 clones, 74% occurring once. This sample was taken from a study of early stage breast cancer tumors. This chain joins TRBV6-5 and TRBJ1-3; a possible D gene is TRBD1 (5 bases). This TCR was recovered from a person between 30 and 45 years old with breast cancer. What was sequenced was breast tumor tissue. The CDR3 reads CASNKAGPPGNTIYF. The CDR3 coding sequence is TGTGCCAGCAATAAGGCAGGGCCCCCTGGAAACACCATATATTTT.